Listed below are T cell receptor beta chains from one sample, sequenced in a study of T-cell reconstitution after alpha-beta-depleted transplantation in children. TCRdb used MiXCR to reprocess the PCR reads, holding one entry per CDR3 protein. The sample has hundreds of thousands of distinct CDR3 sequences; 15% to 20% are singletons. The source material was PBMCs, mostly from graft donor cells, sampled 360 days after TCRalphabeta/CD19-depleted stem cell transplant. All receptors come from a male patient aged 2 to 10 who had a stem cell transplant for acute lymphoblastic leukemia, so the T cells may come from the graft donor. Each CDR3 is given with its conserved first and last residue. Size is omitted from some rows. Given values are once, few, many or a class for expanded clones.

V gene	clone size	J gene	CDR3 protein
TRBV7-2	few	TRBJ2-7	CASSSIQGYEQYF
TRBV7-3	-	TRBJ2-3	CASSRGTSGRSDTQYF
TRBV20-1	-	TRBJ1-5	CSARVGTGFQPQHF
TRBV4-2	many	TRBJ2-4	CASSPLGSLAKNIQYF
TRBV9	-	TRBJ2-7	CASSVAGSEYSYEEYF
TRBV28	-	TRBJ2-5	CASSSQYIQETQYF
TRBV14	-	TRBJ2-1	CASSQVPGTSGYNEQFF
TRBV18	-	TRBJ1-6	CASSPALNSPLHF
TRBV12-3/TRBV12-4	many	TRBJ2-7	CASSLSGPSYEQYF
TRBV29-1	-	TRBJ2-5	CSVGLRHKETQYF
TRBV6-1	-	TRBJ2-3	CASRPAGTDTQYF
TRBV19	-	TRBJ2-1	CASSIDQGNNEQFF
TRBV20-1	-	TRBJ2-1	CSASHGVSNEQFF
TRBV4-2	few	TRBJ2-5	CASSQDGGLGTIGQETQYF
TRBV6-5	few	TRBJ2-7	CASSYNGPSYEQYF
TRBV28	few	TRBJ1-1	CASSFPWYREGNTEAFF
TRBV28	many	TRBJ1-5	CASSFPQGVNNQPQHF
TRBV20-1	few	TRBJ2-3	CSAEDEDTQYF
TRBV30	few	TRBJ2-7	CAWSGPLRGRSYEQYF
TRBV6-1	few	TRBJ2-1	CASSGEQRPDHNNEQFF
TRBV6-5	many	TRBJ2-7	CASSWGGHEQYF
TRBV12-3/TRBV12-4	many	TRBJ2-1	CASRLGGTWWNEQFF
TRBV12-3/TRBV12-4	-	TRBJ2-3	CASSGDRDGGLDTQYF
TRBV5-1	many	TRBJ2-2	CASRSGSGTGELFF
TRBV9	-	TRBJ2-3	CASSVRGRDADTQYF
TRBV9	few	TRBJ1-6	CASSPGDRRDSPLHF
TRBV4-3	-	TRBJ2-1	CASSLIWTGPNEQFF